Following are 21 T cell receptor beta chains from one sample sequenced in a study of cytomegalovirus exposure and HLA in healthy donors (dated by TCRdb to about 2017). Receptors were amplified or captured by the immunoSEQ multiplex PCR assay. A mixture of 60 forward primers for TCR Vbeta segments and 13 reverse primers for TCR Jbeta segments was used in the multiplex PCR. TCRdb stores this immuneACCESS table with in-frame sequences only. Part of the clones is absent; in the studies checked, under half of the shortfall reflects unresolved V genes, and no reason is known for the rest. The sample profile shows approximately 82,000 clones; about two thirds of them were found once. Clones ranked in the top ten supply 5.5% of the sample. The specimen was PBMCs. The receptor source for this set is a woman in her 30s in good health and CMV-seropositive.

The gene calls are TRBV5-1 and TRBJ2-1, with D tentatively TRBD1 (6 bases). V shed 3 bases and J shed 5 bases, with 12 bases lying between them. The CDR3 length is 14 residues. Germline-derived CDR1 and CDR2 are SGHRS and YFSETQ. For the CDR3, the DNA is TGCGCCAGCAGCTCAGGACAGAAAGACAATGAGCAGTTCTTC. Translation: CASSSGQKDNEQFF.

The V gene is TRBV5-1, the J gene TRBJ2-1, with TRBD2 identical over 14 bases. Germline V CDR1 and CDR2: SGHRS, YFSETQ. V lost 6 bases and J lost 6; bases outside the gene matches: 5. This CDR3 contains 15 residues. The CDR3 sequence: CASISGTSGGNEQFF. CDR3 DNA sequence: TGCGCCAGCATATCCGGGACTAGCGGGGGCAATGAGCAGTTCTTC.

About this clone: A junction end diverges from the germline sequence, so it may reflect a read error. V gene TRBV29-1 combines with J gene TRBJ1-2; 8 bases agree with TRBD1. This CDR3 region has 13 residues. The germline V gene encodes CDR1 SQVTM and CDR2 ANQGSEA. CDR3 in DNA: TGCAGCGTGGCCGGACAGGGCTGGGATGGCTACCCCTTC. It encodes CSVAGQGWDGYPF. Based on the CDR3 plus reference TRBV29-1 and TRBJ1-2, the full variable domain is SAVISQKPSRDICQRGTSLTIQCQVDSQVTMMFWYRQQPGQSLTLIATANQGSEATYESGFVIDKFPISRPNLTFSTLTVSNMSPEDSSIYLCSVAGQGWDGYPFGSGTRLTVV.

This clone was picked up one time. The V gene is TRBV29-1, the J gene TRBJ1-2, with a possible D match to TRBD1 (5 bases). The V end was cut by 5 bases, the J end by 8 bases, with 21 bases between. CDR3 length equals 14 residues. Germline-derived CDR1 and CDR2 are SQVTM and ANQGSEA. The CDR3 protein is CSVPPWGPRGGYTF. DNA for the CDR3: TGCAGCGTTCCCCCATGGGGCCCTCGTGGAGGCTACACCTTC.

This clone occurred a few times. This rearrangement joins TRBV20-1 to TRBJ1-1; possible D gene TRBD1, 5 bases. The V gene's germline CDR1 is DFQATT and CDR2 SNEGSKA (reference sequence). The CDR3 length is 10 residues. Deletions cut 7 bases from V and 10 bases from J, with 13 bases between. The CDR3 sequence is CSVSRGVAFF. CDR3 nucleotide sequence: TGCAGTGTCAGCCGGGGGGTAGCTTTCTTT.

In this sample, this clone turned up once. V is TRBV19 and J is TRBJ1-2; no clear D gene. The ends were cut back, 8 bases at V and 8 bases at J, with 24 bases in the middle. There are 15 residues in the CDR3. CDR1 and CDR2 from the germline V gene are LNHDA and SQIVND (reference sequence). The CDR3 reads CASQKFEAERRGYTF. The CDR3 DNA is TGTGCCAGTCAAAAATTTGAGGCCGAAAGGAGAGGCTACACCTTC.

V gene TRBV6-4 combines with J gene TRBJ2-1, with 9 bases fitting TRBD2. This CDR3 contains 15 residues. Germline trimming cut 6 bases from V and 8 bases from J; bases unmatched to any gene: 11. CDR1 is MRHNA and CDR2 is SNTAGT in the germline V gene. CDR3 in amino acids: CASSRRGGQSDEQFF. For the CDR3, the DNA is TGTGCCAGCAGCCGGCGGGGGGGCCAGTCCGATGAGCAGTTCTTC.

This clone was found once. CDR3 sequence reads: CATSSRQGTSHTDTQYF. The CDR3 bases are TGTGCCACCAGCAGCAGACAGGGGACAAGTCACACAGATACGCAGTATTTT. The chain employs TRBV15 and TRBJ2-3, with 8 bases fitting TRBD1. The V segment lost 3 bases and the J segment 2 bases; nucleotides outside the gene matches: 10. In germline, CDR1 is LNHNV, CDR2 YYDKDF (reference sequence). The CDR3 consists of 17 residues.

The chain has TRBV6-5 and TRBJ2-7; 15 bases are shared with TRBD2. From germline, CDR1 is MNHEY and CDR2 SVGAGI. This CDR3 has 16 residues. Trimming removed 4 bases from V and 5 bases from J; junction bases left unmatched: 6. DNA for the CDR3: TGTGCCAGCAGTTCCGGGGGACTAGCGGGGGGCAACGAGCAGTACTTC. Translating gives CASSSGGLAGGNEQYF.

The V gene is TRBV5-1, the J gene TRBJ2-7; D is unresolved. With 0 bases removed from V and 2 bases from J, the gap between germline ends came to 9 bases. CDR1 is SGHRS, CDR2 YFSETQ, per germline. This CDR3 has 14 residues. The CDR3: CASSLANSPYEQYF. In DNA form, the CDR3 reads TGCGCCAGCAGCTTGGCCAACAGCCCCTACGAGCAGTACTTC.

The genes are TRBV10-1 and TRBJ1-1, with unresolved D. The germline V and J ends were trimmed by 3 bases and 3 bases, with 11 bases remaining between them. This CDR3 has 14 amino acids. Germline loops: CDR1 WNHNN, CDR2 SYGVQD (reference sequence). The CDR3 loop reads CASSDRGVDTEAFF. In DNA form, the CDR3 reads TGCGCCAGCAGTGATCGCGGGGTGGACACTGAAGCTTTCTTT.

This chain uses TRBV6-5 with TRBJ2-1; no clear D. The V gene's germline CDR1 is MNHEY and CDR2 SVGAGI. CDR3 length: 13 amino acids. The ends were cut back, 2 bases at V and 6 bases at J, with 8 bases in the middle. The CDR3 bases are TGTGCCAGCAGTTACGGCTTCTCCAATGAGCAGTTCTTC. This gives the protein CASSYGFSNEQFF.

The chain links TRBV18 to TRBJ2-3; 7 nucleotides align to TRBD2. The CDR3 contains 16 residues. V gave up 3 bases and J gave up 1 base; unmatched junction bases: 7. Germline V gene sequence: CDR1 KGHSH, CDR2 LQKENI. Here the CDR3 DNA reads TGTGCCAGCTCACCCCCTCGACTAGCCCGCACAGATACGCAGTATTTT. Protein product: CASSPPRLARTDTQYF.

CDR3 sequence reads: CASSSKTGSDTGELFF. CDR3 DNA sequence: TGTGCCAGCAGCTCTAAGACAGGGTCGGACACCGGGGAGCTGTTTTTT. The V gene is TRBV9, the J gene TRBJ2-2, with 7 bases that match TRBD1. The CDR3 spans 16 residues. Per germline, CDR1 SGDLS and CDR2 YYNGEE. J lost 3 bases, V lost 4 bases, and 9 bases had no gene match.

DNA of the CDR3: TGTGCCAGCAAACCCACAGGGGGCGTTGGAAACACCATATATTTT. Translating it yields CASKPTGGVGNTIYF. The rearrangement joins TRBV27 to TRBJ1-3; TRBD1 matches at 9 bases. Germline V gives CDR1 MNHEY, CDR2 SMNVEV (reference sequence). Losses at the gene ends were 7 bases for V and 3 bases for J; bases not matched to a gene: 7. There are 15 residues in the CDR3.

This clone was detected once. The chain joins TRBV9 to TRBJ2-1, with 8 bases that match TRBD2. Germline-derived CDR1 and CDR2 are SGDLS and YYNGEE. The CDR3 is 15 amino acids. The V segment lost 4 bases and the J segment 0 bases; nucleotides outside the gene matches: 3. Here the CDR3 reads CASSSSGGSYNEQFF. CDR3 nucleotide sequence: TGTGCCAGCAGCAGCAGCGGGGGCTCCTACAATGAGCAGTTCTTC.

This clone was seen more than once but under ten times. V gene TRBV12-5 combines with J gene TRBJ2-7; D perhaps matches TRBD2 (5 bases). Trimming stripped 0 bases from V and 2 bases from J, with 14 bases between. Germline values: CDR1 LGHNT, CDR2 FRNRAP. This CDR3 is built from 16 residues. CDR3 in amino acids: CASGLVPGEPPYEQYF. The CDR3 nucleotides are TGTGCTAGTGGTTTGGTACCCGGGGAACCTCCCTACGAGCAGTACTTC.

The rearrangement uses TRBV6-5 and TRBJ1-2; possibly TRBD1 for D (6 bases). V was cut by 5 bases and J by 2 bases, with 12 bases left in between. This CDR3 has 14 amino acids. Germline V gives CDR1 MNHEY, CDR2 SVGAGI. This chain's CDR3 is CASSRGTNNYGYTF. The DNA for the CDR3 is TGTGCCAGCAGTAGGGGGACAAACAACTATGGCTACACCTTC.

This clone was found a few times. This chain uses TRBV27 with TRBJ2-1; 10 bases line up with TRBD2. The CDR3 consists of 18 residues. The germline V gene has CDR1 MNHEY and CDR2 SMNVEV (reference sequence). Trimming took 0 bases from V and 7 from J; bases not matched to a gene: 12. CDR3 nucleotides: TGTGCCAGCAGTTTATCGACGGGGGCAGCGGGGGGGCTGAATGAGCAGTTCTTC. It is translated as CASSLSTGAAGGLNEQFF.

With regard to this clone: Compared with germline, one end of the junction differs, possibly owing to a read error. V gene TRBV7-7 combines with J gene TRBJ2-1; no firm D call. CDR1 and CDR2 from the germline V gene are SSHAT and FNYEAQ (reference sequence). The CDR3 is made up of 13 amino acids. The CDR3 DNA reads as TGTGCTAGCAGCTTATCTAGCTACAATGAGCAGTTCTTC. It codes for CASSLSSYNEQFF.

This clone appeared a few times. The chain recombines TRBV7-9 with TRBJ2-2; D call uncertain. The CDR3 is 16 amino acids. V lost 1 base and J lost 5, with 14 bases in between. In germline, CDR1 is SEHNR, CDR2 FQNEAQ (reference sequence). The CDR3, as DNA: TGTGCCAGCAGCTTAGGGTCTGGCGGATCTACCGGGGAGCTGTTTTTT. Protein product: CASSLGSGGSTGELFF.